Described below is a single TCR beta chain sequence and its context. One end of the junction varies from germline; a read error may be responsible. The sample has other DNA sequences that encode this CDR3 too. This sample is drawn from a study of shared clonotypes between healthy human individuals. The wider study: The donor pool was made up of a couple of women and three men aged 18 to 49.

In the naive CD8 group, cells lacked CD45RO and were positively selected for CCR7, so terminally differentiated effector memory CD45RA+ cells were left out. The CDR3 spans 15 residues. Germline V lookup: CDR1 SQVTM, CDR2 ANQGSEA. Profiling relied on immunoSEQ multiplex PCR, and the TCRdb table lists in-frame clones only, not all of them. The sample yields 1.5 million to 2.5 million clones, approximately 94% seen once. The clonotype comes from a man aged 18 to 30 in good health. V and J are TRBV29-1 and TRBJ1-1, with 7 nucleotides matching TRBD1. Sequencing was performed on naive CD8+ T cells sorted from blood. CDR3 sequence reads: CSAGLTGNMNTEAFF. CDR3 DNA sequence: TGCAGCGCAGGGCTGACAGGGAACATGAACACTGAAGCATTCTTT.